Presented here are 22 T cell receptor beta chains from one specimen sequenced in a study of beta chain features in type 1 diabetes. Reverse transcription of all isolated RNA meant that expressed TCRB transcripts were sequenced. Repertoires were generated with immunoSEQ multiplex PCR, while TCRdb's copy carries only in-frame clones and drops some. The table lists about 280,000 clones, over 14% of them singletons. The antigens these receptors bind are not known. Study-level points and caveats: The study found moderately but significantly shorter TCRB CDR3s in all four CD4+ subsets of Type 1 diabetes patients.

The sample was naive CD4+ T cells from blood. These receptors all come from a man aged 18 to 29 with type 1 diabetes.

This clone was counted only a few times. The V and J genes are TRBV5-1 and TRBJ2-1; 9 bases agree with TRBD1. This CDR3 comprises 15 residues. Trimming removed 2 bases from V and 5 bases from J; junction bases left unmatched: 5. The V gene's germline CDR1 is SGHRS and CDR2 YFSETQ. The CDR3 DNA reads TGCGCCAGCAGCTTACAGGGGGCAGGGGACAATGAGCAGTTCTTC. Protein: CASSLQGAGDNEQFF. The full variable domain, in which reference TRBV5-1 and TRBJ2-1 provide the parts outside the CDR3, is KAGVTQTPRYLIKTRGQQVTLSCSPISGHRSVSWYQQTPGQGLQFLFEYFSETQRNKGNFPGRFSGRQFSNSRSEMNVSTLELGDSALYLCASSLQGAGDNEQFFGPGTRLTVL.

The chain recombines TRBV7-2 with TRBJ1-5; 7 nucleotides align to TRBD1. The V segment lost 1 base and the J segment 4 bases; nucleotides outside the gene matches: 7. The CDR3 covers 16 residues. The germline CDR1 and CDR2 sequences are SGHTA and FQGNSA. CDR3 sequence: CASSLDRGWGNQPQHF. CDR3 nucleotides: TGTGCCAGCAGCTTAGACAGGGGTTGGGGGAATCAGCCCCAGCATTTT.

This clone was seen only a few times. The rearrangement uses TRBV4-3 and TRBJ2-3, with a possible D match to TRBD2 (5 bases). This CDR3 region has 18 residues. V lost 2 bases and J 4 bases, leaving 22 bases between the germline ends. Germline values: CDR1 LGHNA, CDR2 YSLEER. DNA for the CDR3: TGCGCCAGCAGCCAAAGCGGCCTTAGCTCATCTCTTCCAGATACGCAGTATTTT. Its translation is CASSQSGLSSSLPDTQYF.

This chain joins TRBV2 and TRBJ1-2, with D perhaps matching TRBD1 (6 bases). Germline loops: CDR1 SNHLY, CDR2 FYNNEI. V was trimmed by 2 bases and J by 7 bases, leaving 11 bases between them. The CDR3 is made up of 13 amino acids. The CDR3 region is CASSESGDGGYTF. Written as DNA, the CDR3 is TGTGCCAGCAGTGAATCAGGGGATGGTGGCTACACCTTC.

V and J are TRBV7-2 and TRBJ2-3, with a tentative D call TRBD1 (6 bases). The CDR3 totals 14 residues. In germline, CDR1 is SGHTA, CDR2 FQGNSA. Trimming took off 7 bases at V and 4 bases at J, with 15 bases between the two ends. As DNA, the CDR3 is TGTGCCAGCACCTTCGGTACAGGGCCAGATACGCAGTATTTT. As protein: CASTFGTGPDTQYF.

In its sample, this clone was seen a few times. This chain uses TRBV2 with TRBJ2-5; tentative D call: TRBD2 (6 bases). Germline CDR1 is SNHLY and CDR2 is FYNNEI. Trimming took 7 bases from V and 13 from J, leaving 19 bases between them. This CDR3 comprises 12 residues. The CDR3 sequence: CASTLKGSGGYF. CDR3 nucleotide sequence: TGTGCCAGCACCCTGAAGGGTAGCGGAGGGTACTTC.

CDR3 DNA: TGTGCCACCAGCATAGAACCCATCCGGTTCTTGGTTGCCGAGCAGTTCTTC. This translates into CATSIEPIRFLVAEQFF. This chain uses TRBV15 with TRBJ2-1; D remains unclear. This CDR3 has 17 amino acids. The V end lost 4 bases, the J end lost 10 bases, and 26 bases lay between the germline ends. From germline, CDR1 is LNHNV and CDR2 YYDKDF (reference sequence).

This clone was observed a few times. The chain links TRBV6-1 to TRBJ2-1, with D tentatively TRBD2 (6 bases). The CDR3 contains 13 residues. The V gene's germline CDR1 is MNHNS and CDR2 SASEGT. The ends were cut back, 5 bases at V and 5 bases at J, with 10 bases in the middle. CDR3 protein: CASSSRRDNEQFF. CDR3 DNA: TGTGCCAGCAGTAGTAGGAGGGACAATGAGCAGTTCTTC.

The chain employs TRBV5-4 and TRBJ2-3, with 9 bases lining up with TRBD2. Germline CDR1 and CDR2: SGHNT and YYREEE (reference sequence). Trimming cost V 0 bases and J 3 bases; bases outside gene matches: 8. The CDR3 has 17 amino acids. The CDR3 protein is CASSLGGLAGGTDTQYF. The CDR3 DNA reads as TGTGCCAGCAGCTTGGGGGGCTTGGCGGGAGGGACAGATACGCAGTATTTT.

In this sample, this clone turned up a few times. An end of the junction does not agree with germline; a read error may underlie this. The rearrangement links TRBV18 to TRBJ2-7, with 10 bases lining up with TRBD2. The CDR3 loop spans 18 amino acids. Germline CDR1 reads KGHSH; CDR2 reads LQKENI. The CDR3 is CASSPPVEGFVNSGRMIF. CDR3 DNA: TGTGCCAGCTCACCTCCAGTCGAGGGATTCGTTAATAGCGGGAGGATGATCTTC.

This clone was found a few times. V is TRBV18 and J is TRBJ2-7, with D maybe TRBD1 (6 bases). V was trimmed by 2 bases and J by 5 bases, leaving 10 bases between them. Germline loops: CDR1 KGHSH, CDR2 LQKENI. The CDR3 has 13 amino acids. The CDR3 sequence: CASSPLAGDEQYF. In DNA form, the CDR3 reads TGTGCCAGCTCACCATTGGCAGGGGACGAGCAGTACTTC. Full variable domain (missing parts from reference TRBV18 and TRBJ2-7): NAGVMQNPRHLVRRRGQEARLRCSPMKGHSHVYWYRQLPEEGLKFMVYLQKENIIDESGMPKERFSAEFPKEGPSILRIQQVVRGDSAAYFCASSPLAGDEQYFGPGTRLTVT.

The chain recombines TRBV28 with TRBJ2-7, with 8 bases that match TRBD1. CDR3 size: 14 residues. The germline gives CDR1 MDHEN, CDR2 SYDVKM. Unmatched junction bases numbered 9, after V lost 7 bases and J lost 4 bases. This chain's CDR3 is CASKPGQDWYEQYF. Here the CDR3 DNA reads TGTGCCAGCAAGCCGGGACAGGATTGGTACGAGCAGTACTTC.

This clone was seen only a few times. Additional DNA sequences in this sample encode the identical CDR3. This rearrangement joins TRBV28 to TRBJ2-7, with a possible D match to TRBD1 (5 bases). There are 12 residues in the CDR3. With 1 base removed from V and 4 bases from J, the gap between germline ends came to 5 bases. CDR1 and CDR2 (germline): MDHEN, SYDVKM. DNA of the CDR3: TGTGCCAGCAGTTTATCAGGGTACGAGCAGTACTTC. It translates to CASSLSGYEQYF.

The sample holds a few counts of this clone. This chain links TRBV28 with TRBJ2-7; tentatively, D is TRBD2 (6 bases). The CDR3 consists of 13 residues. The germline gives CDR1 MDHEN, CDR2 SYDVKM. V lost 4 bases and J 7 bases, leaving 14 bases between the germline ends. The CDR3 region has the DNA TGTGCCAGCAGTTCGACTAGGGTAAGGGAGCAGTACTTC. It translates to CASSSTRVREQYF.

This clone was found a few times. J is TRBJ2-5 and V is TRBV5-1; the D gene is possibly TRBD2 (6 bases). V was trimmed by 0 bases and J by 0 bases, leaving 12 bases between them. The CDR3 covers 16 residues. The germline V gene has CDR1 SGHRS and CDR2 YFSETQ. The CDR3, as DNA: TGCGCCAGCAGCTTGGGAGGAGGGGCCTACCAAGAGACCCAGTACTTC. It is translated as CASSLGGGAYQETQYF.

The gene calls are TRBV7-9 and TRBJ1-2; no clear D gene. The CDR3 is 11 amino acids. CDR1 and CDR2 from the germline V gene are SEHNR and FQNEAQ (reference sequence). V was cut by 8 bases and J by 8 bases, with 12 bases left in between. CDR3 nucleotide sequence: TGTGCCAGCGGACGTGAGCGGGGCTACACCTTC. This gives the protein CASGRERGYTF.

This clone was detected only a few times. The chain recombines TRBV15 with TRBJ2-5; 8 bases agree with TRBD2. CDR1 is LNHNV and CDR2 is YYDKDF in the germline V gene (reference sequence). Trimming removed 5 bases from V and 5 bases from J; junction bases left unmatched: 10. The CDR3 consists of 15 residues. DNA of the CDR3: TGTGCCACCAGCCTTCAACGGGAGGGTGCGGAGACCCAGTACTTC. Encoded protein: CATSLQREGAETQYF.

As to this clone: This specimen includes other DNA sequences encoding the same CDR3. The CDR3 loop reads CSASEETQYF. CDR3 nucleotides: TGCAGTGCTAGTGAGGAGACCCAGTACTTC. The rearrangement links TRBV20-1 to TRBJ2-5; D is unclear. Trimming removed 3 bases at V and 5 bases at J, with 4 bases between. The germline V gene has CDR1 DFQATT and CDR2 SNEGSKA (reference sequence). The CDR3 spans 10 residues.

The chain has TRBV2 and TRBJ2-7; unclear D gene. This CDR3 has 13 residues. Per the germline V gene, CDR1 is SNHLY and CDR2 is FYNNEI. With 0 bases removed from V and 2 bases from J, the gap between germline ends came to 5 bases. CDR3 nucleotide sequence: TGTGCCAGCAGTGAAGCCAGAACCTACGAGCAGTACTTC. Amino acids: CASSEARTYEQYF.

The chain is built from TRBV6-5 and TRBJ2-4; 8 bases agree with TRBD2. The germline V gene encodes CDR1 MNHEY and CDR2 SVGAGI. Trimming at V came to 7 bases and at J to 5 bases, leaving 7 bases not matched to a gene. The CDR3 sequence is 14 residues long. CDR3 sequence (DNA): TGTGCCAGCACCCCGGGGGGGCGGGAAAACATTCAGTACTTC. It codes for CASTPGGRENIQYF.

This clone was seen only a few times. V usage is TRBV11-2 and J usage is TRBJ2-1; 11 positions match TRBD2. With V trimmed by 4 bases and J by 2 bases, 4 bases remained unmatched. Looked up from germline, CDR1 is SGHAT and CDR2 is FQNNGV. The CDR3 runs to 16 residues. This chain's CDR3 is CASSSLAGVAYNEQFF. DNA for the CDR3: TGTGCCAGCAGCTCACTAGCGGGAGTGGCCTACAATGAGCAGTTCTTC.

The chain joins TRBV9 to TRBJ2-7, with D possibly TRBD2 on 5 matching bases. V lost 3 bases, J lost 3 bases, and 10 bases lay in between. Germline-derived CDR1 and CDR2 are SGDLS and YYNGEE. The CDR3 sequence is 13 residues long. CDR3 sequence reads: CASSERGGYEQYF. DNA of the CDR3: TGTGCCAGCAGCGAGAGAGGAGGCTACGAGCAGTACTTC.